These 16 T cell receptor beta chains were all obtained from the same sample, sequenced in a study of blood T cell repertoires in COVID-19. Profiled with immunoSEQ multiplex PCR; TCRdb holds only in-frame clones, not every one. The table shows about 260,000 clones, with approximately 91% occurring only once. The sequenced material came from peripheral blood. The origin of the receptors is a person aged 18 to 35 with COVID-19, enrolled during active disease.

V is TRBV5-6 and J is TRBJ2-6; 8 bases fit TRBD1. The V gene end was trimmed by 3 bases and the J gene end by 0 bases; junction bases not matched to a gene: 11. The CDR3 length is 19 residues. CDR1 is SGHDT, CDR2 YYEEEE, per germline. This CDR3 reads CASSSTTGQASSGANVLTF. The DNA of the CDR3 is TGTGCCAGCAGCTCGACGACGGGACAGGCCTCCTCTGGGGCCAACGTCCTGACTTTC.

The chain combines TRBV3-1 (or the pseudogene TRBV3-2) with TRBJ2-2; maybe TRBD2 (5 bases). CDR1 is LGHDT, CDR2 YNNKEL, per germline (reference sequence). The CDR3 sequence is 19 residues long. V was clipped by 4 bases and J by 0 bases, with 21 bases between them. CDR3 sequence: CASSLFVIVGGSNTGELFF. The CDR3 bases are TGTGCCAGCAGCCTTTTTGTTATCGTCGGAGGTTCGAACACCGGGGAGCTGTTTTTT.

This chain joins TRBV5-1 and TRBJ2-1; 11 positions match TRBD1. CDR1 is SGHRS and CDR2 is YFSETQ in the germline V gene. This CDR3 comprises 15 residues. V lost 4 bases to trimming and J lost 9 bases; unmatched junction nucleotides: 9. Here the CDR3 reads CASSGLGTGGFEQFF. CDR3 coding DNA: TGCGCCAGCAGCGGCCTCGGGACAGGGGGTTTTGAGCAGTTCTTC.

The rearrangement links TRBV30 to TRBJ1-4; TRBD1 matches at 9 bases. Germline V CDR1 and CDR2: GTSNPN, SVGIG (reference sequence). There are 12 residues in the CDR3. The V segment lost 4 bases and the J segment 8 bases; nucleotides outside the gene matches: 2. The CDR3 nucleotides read TGTGCCTGGACTGGGACAGGGGAAAAACTGTTTTTT. This sequence encodes CAWTGTGEKLFF.

The chain joins TRBV19 to TRBJ1-1, with 9 bases that match TRBD1. The CDR3 sequence is 16 residues long. V lost 2 bases to trimming and J lost 11 bases; unmatched junction nucleotides: 15. Germline assignment: CDR1 LNHDA and CDR2 SQIVND (reference sequence). The CDR3 nucleotides are TGTGCCAGTAGTATAAGAACAGGCACGGGGACAGGGAAGGCTTTCTTT. Translation gives CASSIRTGTGTGKAFF.

The rearrangement links TRBV2 to TRBJ2-1; D call uncertain. This CDR3 is built from 11 residues. The germline gives CDR1 SNHLY, CDR2 FYNNEI. V lost 6 bases and J lost 8, with 8 bases in between. The CDR3 DNA reads TGTGCCAGCAGCCTAAGTTATGAGCAGTTCTTC. Translation gives CASSLSYEQFF.

The chain couples TRBV6-5 to TRBJ1-6; D perhaps matches TRBD1 (5 bases). CDR1 and CDR2 from the germline V gene are MNHEY and SVGAGI. This CDR3 is built from 13 residues. V was clipped by 6 bases and J by 5 bases, with 8 bases between them. CDR3 bases: TGTGCCAGCAGCGACAGCAATAATTCACCCCTCCACTTT. It encodes CASSDSNNSPLHF.

This chain uses TRBV6-5 with TRBJ1-4, with D unresolved. V lost 5 bases and J 5 bases, leaving 15 bases between the germline ends. Per the germline V gene, CDR1 is MNHEY and CDR2 is SVGAGI. This CDR3 has 15 residues. The CDR3 sequence is CASSLIGLKNEKLFF. The DNA of the CDR3 is TGTGCCAGCAGTCTCATCGGACTGAAGAATGAAAAACTGTTTTTT.

The V gene is TRBV9, the J gene TRBJ2-1; 7 bases line up with TRBD2. Germline trimming cut 4 bases from V and 8 bases from J; bases unmatched to any gene: 12. From germline, CDR1 is SGDLS and CDR2 YYNGEE. CDR3 length: 15 amino acids. CDR3 sequence: CASSPTGGSWDEQFF. The CDR3, as DNA: TGTGCCAGCAGCCCTACCGGGGGGAGCTGGGATGAGCAGTTCTTC.

This clone was recorded only once. The rearrangement joins TRBV13 to TRBJ2-1; 9 nucleotides align to TRBD2. CDR3 length: 14 residues. Germline CDR1 reads PRHDT; CDR2 reads FYEKMQ (reference sequence). The ends lost 7 bases at V and 5 bases at J; junction bases unmatched: 6. The chain's CDR3 is CASTSGTAHNEQFF. CDR3 nucleotides: TGTGCCAGCACTAGCGGGACAGCTCACAATGAGCAGTTCTTC.

The chain has TRBV7-9 and TRBJ2-3; 9 bases map to TRBD2. Germline V lookup: CDR1 SEHNR, CDR2 FQNEAQ (reference sequence). Trimming at V came to 3 bases and at J to 5 bases, leaving 12 bases not matched to a gene. CDR3 length equals 17 residues. The CDR3 DNA follows: TGTGCCAGCAGCTTGGTCTTCGGGACTAGCCTCGGAGATACGCAGTATTTT. Translated, it gives CASSLVFGTSLGDTQYF.

The J gene is TRBJ2-3, the V gene TRBV5-1; possible D gene TRBD2, 7 bases. V lost 2 bases to trimming and J lost 2 bases, with 12 bases between them. Germline CDR1 reads SGHRS; CDR2 reads YFSETQ. The CDR3 totals 15 residues. CDR3 DNA: TGCGCCAGCAGCTTTAAAGGGGGGGACACAGATACGCAGTATTTT. Translated: CASSFKGGDTDTQYF. Together with reference TRBV5-1 and TRBJ2-3, the CDR3 gives the full variable domain: KAGVTQTPRYLIKTRGQQVTLSCSPISGHRSVSWYQQTPGQGLQFLFEYFSETQRNKGNFPGRFSGRQFSNSRSEMNVSTLELGDSALYLCASSFKGGDTDTQYFGPGTRLTVL.

J is TRBJ2-7 and V is TRBV5-6; tentative D call: TRBD2 (7 bases). V was pared by 5 bases and J by 9 bases, with 30 bases between. This CDR3 has 17 amino acids. Germline V gene lookup returns CDR1 SGHDT and CDR2 YYEEEE. This CDR3 reads CASSRGAGTSLRVWQYF. As DNA, the CDR3 is TGTGCCAGCAGTCGGGGGGCGGGGACATCGCTACGAGTGTGGCAGTACTTC.

This clone was detected a few times. V and J are TRBV18 and TRBJ2-5, with 7 bases matching TRBD2. CDR3 size: 15 residues. J gave up 2 bases and V 3 bases, and 6 bases lay outside the gene matches. Looked up from germline, CDR1 is KGHSH and CDR2 is LQKENI. CDR3: CASSPRQGGQETQYF. CDR3 nucleotide sequence: TGTGCCAGCTCACCTCGCCAGGGAGGGCAAGAGACCCAGTACTTC.

V usage is TRBV9 and J usage is TRBJ2-1; no definite D call. This CDR3 spans 15 amino acids. Between the trimmed V and J ends, which lost 3 bases and 0 bases, there was a span of 10 bases. Germline-derived CDR1 and CDR2 are SGDLS and YYNGEE. The CDR3 protein is CASSAIAASYNEQFF. The CDR3 DNA sequence: TGTGCCAGCAGCGCCATAGCAGCCTCCTACAATGAGCAGTTCTTC.

About this clone itself: Relative to the germline gene, one junction end is altered; a read error may explain this. The V call is TRBV12-3 or TRBV12-4, the J call TRBJ1-6; TRBD1 is a possible D gene (6 bases). The CDR3 is 12 residues long. The CDR3 reads CASRLGHRVLLF. CDR3 nucleotides: TGTGCCAGCAGGCTGGGGCACAGGGTATTGCTGTTT.